This T cell receptor beta chain was observed in a study of cytomegalovirus exposure and HLA in healthy donors. Sequenced by immunoSEQ multiplex PCR; TCRdb stores in-frame clones only, minus some. The data contain roughly 270,000 clones, more than 75% of them seen just once; the ten biggest clones take up around 0.92%. Trimming cost V 1 base and J 4 bases, with 7 bases left between them. Germline V gives CDR1 MDHEN, CDR2 SYDVKM. The CDR3 is made up of 13 amino acids. Donors were drawn from the approximately 110-subject validation cohort, separate from the approximately 620-subject first cohort. In this sample, this clone turned up once.

The rearrangement uses TRBV28 and TRBJ1-2; D unclear. The TCR comes from a woman aged 18-29 years in good health and CMV-seronegative. The sequenced sample consisted of PBMCs. In DNA form, the CDR3 reads TGTGCCAGCAGTTTATATGCGAGCTATGGCTACACCTTC. Translation: CASSLYASYGYTF.